Presented here are 21 T cell receptor beta chains from one specimen sequenced in a study of blood T cell repertoires in COVID-19. Assay used: immunoSEQ multiplex PCR; TCRdb lists only in-frame clones, some missing. The sample includes around 300,000 clones, more than 70% seen only once; the top ten take approximately 1.6%. The specimen sequenced was peripheral blood. Receptors were obtained from a woman aged 25 to 39 with COVID-19, enrolled during active disease.

The V call is TRBV11-3, the J call TRBJ2-7, with 9 bases aligning to TRBD1. The CDR3 consists of 14 residues. CDR1 and CDR2 (germline): SGHNT, YENEEA. V was clipped by 5 bases and J by 6 bases; unmatched bases: 8. The CDR3 region is CASSQGQGRGEQYF. CDR3 sequence (DNA): TGTGCCAGCAGCCAGGGACAGGGCAGAGGCGAGCAGTACTTC.

Regarding this clone: This sample includes further DNA sequences coding for the same CDR3. The V gene is TRBV9, the J gene TRBJ2-1, with 11 bases identical to TRBD2. The CDR3 length is 16 residues. The V gene end was trimmed by 0 bases and the J gene end by 4 bases; junction bases not matched to a gene: 3. Germline values: CDR1 SGDLS, CDR2 YYNGEE. In nucleotides, the CDR3 is TGTGCCAGCAGCGTAGTTGCTAGCGGGGGGTACAATGAGCAGTTCTTC. The encoded protein is CASSVVASGGYNEQFF.

The chain links TRBV30 to TRBJ2-3; D unclear. V gave up 2 bases and J gave up 4 bases, with 4 bases separating them. Germline assignment: CDR1 GTSNPN and CDR2 SVGIG (reference sequence). CDR3 length: 11 amino acids. The CDR3 DNA reads TGTGCCTGGAGTTCCGCAGATACGCAGTATTTT. Protein product: CAWSSADTQYF. Drawing the rest from reference TRBV30 and TRBJ2-3, the complete variable domain is SQTIHQWPATLVQPVGSPLSLECTVEGTSNPNLYWYRQAAGRGLQLLFYSVGIGQISSEVPQNLSASRPQDRQFILSSKKLLLSDSGFYLCAWSSADTQYFGPGTRLTVL.

V and J are TRBV2 and TRBJ1-5; 7 bases are shared with TRBD1. This CDR3 region has 15 residues. Trimming took 6 bases from V and 6 from J; bases not matched to a gene: 11. The germline CDR1 and CDR2 sequences are SNHLY and FYNNEI. CDR3 in DNA: TGTGCCAGCAGCCAGACAGGGTCTGGATTTCAGCCCCAGCATTTT. Its protein product is CASSQTGSGFQPQHF.

J is TRBJ2-1 and V is TRBV6-5, with unresolved D. Trimming took 0 bases from V and 5 from J, leaving 8 bases between them. The CDR3 runs 14 residues. Per germline, CDR1 MNHEY and CDR2 SVGAGI. CDR3 in amino acids: CASSYSGANNEQFF. Written as DNA, the CDR3 is TGTGCCAGCAGTTACTCGGGCGCTAACAATGAGCAGTTCTTC.

The chain has TRBV28 and TRBJ1-2, with D unresolved. Germline loops: CDR1 MDHEN, CDR2 SYDVKM. This CDR3 is 14 amino acids long. Trimming took 5 bases from V and 2 from J, leaving 12 bases between them. The CDR3 loop is CASSAITANYGYTF. CDR3 coding DNA: TGTGCCAGCAGTGCCATCACAGCCAACTATGGCTACACCTTC.

V is TRBV19 and J is TRBJ2-2; 11 nucleotides line up with TRBD2. The CDR3 extends over 17 amino acids. V lost 5 bases, J lost 6 bases, and 11 bases stayed unmatched. Germline CDR1 LNHDA, CDR2 SQIVND (reference sequence). The DNA for the CDR3 is TGTGCCAGTAGTTCCTTAGCGGGGGGGATGTATGCCGGGGAGCTGTTTTTT. Translation gives CASSSLAGGMYAGELFF.

V usage is TRBV13 and J usage is TRBJ1-1; D possibly corresponds to TRBD1 (6 bases). Looked up from germline, CDR1 is PRHDT and CDR2 is FYEKMQ (reference sequence). This CDR3 has 12 residues. The germline V and J ends were trimmed by 1 base and 8 bases, with 8 bases remaining between them. The CDR3 DNA is TGTGCCAGCAGCTTAGAGGGGGACGAAGCTTTCTTT. Translating it yields CASSLEGDEAFF.

The rearrangement links TRBV30 to TRBJ1-5, with TRBD1 matching 8 bases. The ends lost 3 bases at V and 2 bases at J; junction bases unmatched: 12. Germline assignment: CDR1 GTSNPN and CDR2 SVGIG (reference sequence). This CDR3 has 17 residues. The DNA for the CDR3 is TGTGCCTGGAGAACACCAGGGGGCGAGGAAGGCAATCAGCCCCAGCATTTT. This encodes CAWRTPGGEEGNQPQHF.

CDR3 sequence (DNA): TGTGCCAGCAGCCCGGGACAGGGTTCTGGCTACACCTTC. Its protein product is CASSPGQGSGYTF. The chain recombines TRBV12-3 or TRBV12-4 with TRBJ1-2; TRBD1 agrees at 9 bases. After removal of 6 bases from V and 7 bases from J, the junction contained 6 bases not matched to a gene. The CDR3 contains 13 residues.

The chain links TRBV6-5 to TRBJ1-3; the match to TRBD1 covers 7 bases. Germline V gene data show CDR1 as MNHEY and CDR2 as SVGAGI. The CDR3 extends over 13 amino acids. Germline trimming cut 5 bases from V and 10 bases from J; bases unmatched to any gene: 8. The CDR3 sequence is CASSPGQAGTIYF. CDR3 coding DNA: TGTGCCAGCAGTCCAGGACAGGCCGGGACCATATATTTT.

The chain carries TRBV12-3 or TRBV12-4 and TRBJ1-2, with a possible D match to TRBD1 (6 bases). The CDR3 is 12 residues long. Trimming cost V 8 bases and J 8 bases, with 15 bases left between them. Here the CDR3 reads CASQGHLWGYTF. CDR3 bases: TGTGCCAGCCAGGGACACCTCTGGGGCTACACCTTC.

This rearrangement joins TRBV30 to TRBJ1-2, with TRBD1 matching 8 bases. CDR1 and CDR2 (germline): GTSNPN, SVGIG (reference sequence). After removal of 6 bases from V and 5 bases from J, the junction contained 2 bases not matched to a gene. The CDR3 consists of 11 residues. CDR3 sequence reads: CACRQGYGYTF. CDR3 nucleotides: TGTGCCTGTAGACAGGGGTATGGCTACACCTTC. The entire variable domain, with the rest obtained from reference TRBV30 and TRBJ1-2, is as follows: SQTIHQWPATLVQPVGSPLSLECTVEGTSNPNLYWYRQAAGRGLQLLFYSVGIGQISSEVPQNLSASRPQDRQFILSSKKLLLSDSGFYLCACRQGYGYTFGSGTRLTVV.

This chain connects TRBV29-1 to TRBJ1-1; maybe TRBD1 (6 bases). The CDR3 has 12 amino acids. Germline-derived CDR1 and CDR2 are SQVTM and ANQGSEA. Between the trimmed V and J ends, which lost 5 bases and 4 bases, there was a span of 11 bases. The CDR3, as DNA: TGCAGCGTTTTACAGGGTGGCACTGAAGCTTTCTTT. This sequence encodes CSVLQGGTEAFF.

The rearrangement links TRBV3-1 (or the pseudogene TRBV3-2) to TRBJ2-7; 8 nucleotides align to TRBD2. This CDR3 contains 12 residues. Germline assignment: CDR1 LGHDT and CDR2 YNNKEL (reference sequence). V shed 7 bases and J 6 bases; nucleotides not matched to a gene: 5. The DNA of the CDR3 is TGTGCCAGCACAGGACTAGCATGCGAGCAGTACTTC. Protein product: CASTGLACEQYF.

The rearrangement joins TRBV12-5 to TRBJ2-1, with D possibly being TRBD2 (5 bases). Deletions cut 5 bases from V and 3 bases from J, with 11 bases between. This CDR3 is 14 amino acids long. CDR1 is LGHNT and CDR2 is FRNRAP in the germline V gene. The CDR3 protein is CASGGGQRYNEQFF. For the CDR3, the DNA is TGTGCTAGTGGTGGAGGCCAGCGCTACAATGAGCAGTTCTTC. The full variable domain, rest sourced from reference TRBV12-5 and TRBJ2-1, is DARVTQTPRHKVTEMGQEVTMRCQPILGHNTVFWYRQTMMQGLELLAYFRNRAPLDDSGMPKDRFSAEMPDATLATLKIQPSEPRDSAVYFCASGGGQRYNEQFFGPGTRLTVL.

The chain joins TRBV5-5 to TRBJ1-1; D is uncertain. This CDR3 region has 13 residues. Germline-derived CDR1 and CDR2 are SGHKS and YYEKEE (reference sequence). V shed 0 bases and J shed 0 bases, with 3 bases lying between them. This CDR3 is CASSLAVNTEAFF. The CDR3 bases are TGTGCCAGCAGCTTGGCAGTGAACACTGAAGCTTTCTTT.

J is TRBJ1-6 and V is TRBV7-6, with unresolved D. The germline V gene has CDR1 SGHVS and CDR2 FNYEAQ. This CDR3 region has 15 residues. V lost 2 bases to trimming and J lost 5 bases, with 10 bases between them. CDR3 loop: CASSLRGRDNSPLHF. The CDR3 coding sequence is TGTGCCAGCAGCTTAAGAGGGAGGGATAATTCACCCCTCCACTTT.

V is TRBV19 and J is TRBJ1-6; unclear D gene. The CDR3 consists of 17 residues. Germline V lookup: CDR1 LNHDA, CDR2 SQIVND (reference sequence). The V end lost 0 bases, the J end lost 3 bases, and 12 bases lay between the germline ends. This chain's CDR3 is CASSIEVWRFYNSPLHF. CDR3 coding DNA: TGTGCCAGTAGTATAGAAGTTTGGAGATTCTATAATTCACCCCTCCACTTT.

This sequence joins TRBV18 and TRBJ1-2, with 7 bases fitting TRBD1. The CDR3 consists of 14 residues. V lost 3 bases to trimming and J lost 2 bases; unmatched junction nucleotides: 3. Per germline, CDR1 KGHSH and CDR2 LQKENI. The CDR3: CASSPGTANYGYTF. The CDR3 DNA follows: TGTGCCAGCTCACCCGGGACAGCAAACTATGGCTACACCTTC.

The CDR3 loop reads CSVGGKGSTDTQYF. The CDR3 nucleotides read TGCAGCGTAGGTGGAAAGGGGAGCACAGATACGCAGTATTTT. The chain joins TRBV29-1 to TRBJ2-3, with D tentatively TRBD1 (5 bases). This CDR3 has 14 residues. Between the trimmed V and J ends, which lost 6 bases and 0 bases, there was a span of 13 bases. Germline lookup yields CDR1 SQVTM and CDR2 ANQGSEA.